This TCR beta chain came from a study of molecular identifiers for immune sequencing clone quantification. Study-wide background: Replicate runs used RNA from around 20,000 or 100,000 naive CD8 cells, which was split five ways into aliquots, and four of those aliquots were then sequenced.

This clonotype showed up many times. Naive CD8 T cells were picked out by sorting for CD8+CD4-CCR7+CD45RA+. Germline CDR1 reads SGHTA; CDR2 reads FQGNSA. This CDR3 contains 19 residues. V was pared by 1 base and J by 0 bases, with 18 bases between. In preparing bulk TCR libraries, previously described methods and listed TCR primers were used. TCRdb passed the PCR reads through MiXCR, listing each CDR3 protein once. The sample carries nearly 650,000 distinct CDR3 sequences, approximately 24% recorded once. The sample taken for sequencing was naive CD8+ T cells from blood, with Jurkat cell RNA spiked in. The subset here: FACS-sorted CD8+CD4-CCR7+CD45RA+ naive T cells. This clonotype was sampled from a human donor in good health. Some libraries in this study had Jurkat cell RNA spiked in. The chain employs TRBV7-2 and TRBJ1-4, with D uncertain. Here the CDR3 DNA reads TGTGCCAGCAGCTTAGGGGAGCGCCATGAACTTACAACTAATGAAAAACTGTTTTTT. This sequence encodes CASSLGERHELTTNEKLFF. Looking up the rest from reference TRBV7-2 and TRBJ1-4 gives the full variable domain: GAGVSQSPSNKVTEKGKDVELRCDPISGHTALYWYRQSLGQGLEFLIYFQGNSAPDKSGLPSDRFSAERTGGSVSTLTIQRTQQEDSAVYLCASSLGERHELTTNEKLFFGSGTQLSVL.